The clone carrying this T cell receptor beta chain appeared a few times. This specimen comes from a study of blood T cells in healthy people across ages. The second PCR ran about 6 to 12 cycles with a sample-barcoded 5' primer and J-beta primers. TCRdb re-derived calls from the 5' RACE reads in MiXCR, one entry per CDR3 protein. The sample holds hundreds of thousands of distinct CDR3 sequences, roughly 44% seen once. Germline V CDR1 and CDR2: SGHRS, YFSETQ. This CDR3 has 14 amino acids. V lost 5 bases and J lost 2, with 13 bases in between. The material sequenced was blood. The V gene is TRBV5-1, the J gene TRBJ2-5; D unclear. The source is a man aged 60 to 69 in good health. Written as DNA, the CDR3 is TGCGCCAGCAGACCAGCGACGTCACAAGAGACCCAGTACTTC. Its protein is CASRPATSQETQYF.